The 25 T cell receptor beta chains given below trace back to one sample, sequenced in a study of precursors of human CD4 cytotoxic T cells. Sorted CD4+ central memory, effector memory, IL-7R-high TEMRA and IL-7R-negative TEMRA cells underwent bulk UMI sequencing. Via MiXCR, TCRdb re-called the reads, giving one row per CDR3 protein. The data hold 760 or so distinct CDR3 sequences, with roughly an eighth observed a single time. The sequenced sample consisted of memory CD4+ T cells from blood (PBMCs). The receptors shown here come from a human donor in good health.

By its share, this clonotype is large. This chain links TRBV29-1 with TRBJ2-7, with D perhaps assigned TRBD1 or TRBD2 (5 bases each). Germline CDR1 and CDR2: SQVTM and ANQGSEA. V was clipped by 7 bases and J by 11 bases, with 24 bases between them. The CDR3 covers 13 residues. DNA of the CDR3: TGCAGCGCCCTCGGATCCGGGACGTCCAAGGAGTACTTC. Translation gives CSALGSGTSKEYF.

In its sample, this clonotype is large. The V gene is TRBV10-3, the J gene TRBJ2-5; TRBD1 agrees at 7 bases. The CDR3 consists of 15 residues. The germline V gene has CDR1 ENHRY and CDR2 SYGVKD. V lost 2 bases, J lost 4 bases, and 7 bases stayed unmatched. CDR3 loop: CAISENRGNLETQYF. The CDR3 DNA follows: TGTGCCATCAGTGAGAACAGGGGTAACCTAGAGACCCAGTACTTC.

V gene TRBV14 combines with J gene TRBJ2-3, with TRBD1 matching over 7 bases. The CDR3 runs to 15 residues. The ends lost 3 bases at V and 6 bases at J; junction bases unmatched: 9. Germline V gene lookup returns CDR1 SGHDN and CDR2 FVKESK. DNA for the CDR3: TGTGCCAGCAGCCACGGGACAGCTATCTCGGATACGCAGTATTTT. This codes for CASSHGTAISDTQYF.

The J gene is TRBJ2-7, the V gene TRBV23-1; TRBD1 agrees at 7 bases. TRBV23-1 is an ORF; its function is uncertain. The length of the CDR3 is 11 residues. CDR3 nucleotide sequence: TGCGACCGGGACAGATCCTACGAGCAGTACTTC. Its translation is CDRDRSYEQYF.

To note about this clonotype: This sequence may be a read error, since a much larger clone differs from it by one base. The chain employs TRBV20-1 and TRBJ1-1; D not resolved. Germline values: CDR1 DFQATT, CDR2 SNEGSKA (reference sequence). CDR3 length equals 11 residues. V was trimmed by 7 bases and J by 4 bases, leaving 10 bases between them. The CDR3 sequence: CSGWQSTEAFF. In nucleotides, the CDR3 is TGCAGTGGCTGGCAGAGCACTGAAGCTTTCTTT.

This clonotype was detected a few times. J is TRBJ2-5 and V is TRBV7-9; D unclear. V lost 5 bases to trimming and J lost 3 bases, with 13 bases between them. Per the germline V gene, CDR1 is SEHNR and CDR2 is FQNEAQ (reference sequence). There are 14 residues in the CDR3. The chain's CDR3 is CASSPDERKETQYF. The CDR3 nucleotides read TGTGCCAGCAGCCCCGACGAGAGAAAAGAGACCCAGTACTTC.

V and J are TRBV30 and TRBJ2-2; unclear D gene. This CDR3 has 15 amino acids. Germline V gene lookup returns CDR1 GTSNPN and CDR2 SVGIG (reference sequence). The V end lost 3 bases, the J end lost 0 bases, and 11 bases lay between the germline ends. This chain's CDR3 is CAWRRGPPNTGELFF. The CDR3 coding sequence is TGTGCCTGGAGAAGAGGCCCGCCGAACACCGGGGAGCTGTTTTTT.

On this clonotype: One end of the junction fails to match germline, which may point to a read error. The rearrangement links TRBV7-6 to TRBJ2-3; 8 positions match TRBD2. Germline V gene sequence: CDR1 SGHVS, CDR2 FNYEAQ. The CDR3 extends over 17 amino acids. This chain's CDR3 is CASSLGSLAASTETQYF. The CDR3 region has the DNA TGTGCCAGCAGCTTAGGTTCACTAGCGGCTAGCACAGAAACGCAGTATTTT.

V is TRBV12-3 or TRBV12-4 and J is TRBJ2-1; D is perhaps TRBD1 (5 bases). The V and J ends lost 7 bases and 0 bases respectively, with 13 bases between them. CDR3 length: 15 amino acids. The CDR3 coding sequence is TGTGCCAGCACACACAGGACGAGCTCCTACAATGAGCAGTTCTTC. Protein: CASTHRTSSYNEQFF.

This clonotype came up a few times. The chain recombines TRBV20-1 with TRBJ1-1, with D unclear. This CDR3 is 13 amino acids long. The germline CDR1 and CDR2 sequences are DFQATT and SNEGSKA (reference sequence). The germline V and J ends were trimmed by 2 bases and 1 base, with 8 bases remaining between them. The CDR3 region is CSARMPGNTEAFF. DNA for the CDR3: TGCAGTGCTAGAATGCCAGGGAACACTGAAGCTTTCTTT.

The chain has TRBV7-2 and TRBJ2-1; D gene ambiguous. Germline-derived CDR1 and CDR2 are SGHTA and FQGNSA. This CDR3 region has 15 residues. V was cut by 1 base and J by 14 bases, with 21 bases left in between. CDR3 DNA sequence: TGTGCCAGCAGCTTAGTAGACATTAACCCAAAGCCCGAGTTCTTC. Its translation is CASSLVDINPKPEFF.

This sequence joins TRBV5-1 and TRBJ2-5, with 12 bases fitting TRBD1. Germline trimming cut 3 bases from V and 1 base from J; bases unmatched to any gene: 7. Germline V gene sequence: CDR1 SGHRS, CDR2 YFSETQ. The CDR3 contains 17 residues. The CDR3, as DNA: TGCGCCAGCAGCTCCGGGACAGGGGGCACAGTCCAAGAGACCCAGTACTTC. It is translated as CASSSGTGGTVQETQYF.

The V gene is TRBV5-5, the J gene TRBJ2-2; D might be TRBD1 (6 bases). Germline CDR1 reads SGHKS; CDR2 reads YYEKEE (reference sequence). Trimming took 4 bases from V and 5 from J, leaving 24 bases between them. The CDR3 length is 18 residues. As DNA, the CDR3 is TGTGCCAGCAGCCCCCGGACTGGAGTCCTCAGGGGAACCGGGGAGCTGTTTTTT. Amino acids: CASSPRTGVLRGTGELFF.

As to this clonotype: A much larger clone sits a single nucleotide away, making a read error possible. This chain connects TRBV12-3 or TRBV12-4 to TRBJ2-3, with D perhaps matching TRBD1 or TRBD2 (5 bases each). Deletions cut 3 bases from V and 5 bases from J, with 12 bases between. This CDR3 contains 14 residues. The chain's CDR3 is CASSLGVSVDTQYF. The CDR3 DNA is TGTGCCAGCAGTTTGGGGGTCTCCGTAGATACGCAGTATTTT.

This chain joins TRBV12-3 or TRBV12-4 and TRBJ2-3; TRBD2 matches at 10 bases. V lost 7 bases and J lost 8; bases outside the gene matches: 12. The length of the CDR3 is 15 residues. The CDR3 DNA reads as TGTGCCAGCAACCCTGCCAGCGGGGGGGCACCTACGCAGTATTTT. Residues: CASNPASGGAPTQYF.

This clonotype is large in the sample. The V and J genes are TRBV29-1 and TRBJ2-2, with 15 bases matching TRBD2. Germline trimming cut 7 bases from V and 0 bases from J; bases unmatched to any gene: 6. Per the germline V gene, CDR1 is SQVTM and CDR2 is ANQGSEA. The CDR3 covers 17 residues. The CDR3 spells CSGTGLAGGPNTGELFF. CDR3 nucleotides: TGCAGCGGGACCGGACTAGCGGGAGGGCCGAACACCGGGGAGCTGTTTTTT.

This clonotype was seen more than once but under ten times. V gene TRBV6-5 combines with J gene TRBJ2-1; 10 bases align to TRBD2. Trimming removed 7 bases from V and 5 bases from J; junction bases left unmatched: 8. CDR1 MNHEY and CDR2 SVGAGI come from the germline V gene. The CDR3 is 15 amino acids. The CDR3 nucleotides are TGTGCCAGCAATCCAAAGCGGGAGGGGAACAATGAGCAGTTCTTC. Protein sequence: CASNPKREGNNEQFF.

This clonotype is labeled large. The chain combines TRBV18 with TRBJ2-1, with D perhaps TRBD1 (5 bases). The CDR3 length is 15 residues. Germline CDR1 is KGHSH and CDR2 is LQKENI. The V end was cut by 2 bases, the J end by 2 bases, with 10 bases between. CDR3 sequence: CASSPGQDTYNEQFF. DNA of the CDR3: TGTGCCAGCTCACCAGGGCAGGACACCTACAATGAGCAGTTCTTC.

There are a few counts of this clonotype. The rearrangement uses TRBV7-3 and TRBJ2-1; D perhaps matches TRBD2 (6 bases). The CDR3 extends over 14 amino acids. V lost 5 bases and J lost 4, with 12 bases in between. Germline CDR1 is SGHTA and CDR2 is FQGTGA. The CDR3 reads CASSPHSGYNEQFF. The DNA for the CDR3 is TGTGCCAGCAGCCCCCATAGCGGATACAATGAGCAGTTCTTC.

The V and J genes are TRBV6-2 or TRBV6-3 and TRBJ2-2; D ambiguous. V was clipped by 6 bases and J by 6 bases, with 11 bases between them. CDR3 size: 13 residues. The V gene's germline CDR1 is MNHEY and CDR2 SVGEGT. The CDR3 reads CASRPARSGELFF. DNA of the CDR3: TGTGCCAGCAGGCCCGCCAGGTCCGGGGAGCTGTTTTTT.

The chain recombines TRBV7-8 with TRBJ2-3; D is undetermined. V was pared by 4 bases and J by 0 bases, with 11 bases between. The CDR3 covers 15 residues. The V gene's germline CDR1 is SGHVS and CDR2 FQNEAQ. The CDR3 DNA reads as TGTGCCAGCAGCTCGGACGGATCTAGCACAGATACGCAGTATTTT. The encoded protein is CASSSDGSSTDTQYF.

This clonotype came up a few times. This chain links TRBV12-3 or TRBV12-4 with TRBJ2-3, with D possibly being TRBD1 (5 bases). V gave up 6 bases and J gave up 1 base, with 14 bases separating them. The CDR3 length is 15 residues. The DNA of the CDR3 is TGTGCCAGCAGCACCTCCAGCAGGGGCACAGATACGCAGTATTTT. This encodes CASSTSSRGTDTQYF.

Concerning this clonotype itself: This may be a read error: a much more frequent sequence differs by one nucleotide. The V gene is TRBV5-1, the J gene TRBJ1-1; D gene uncertain. From germline, CDR1 is SGHRS and CDR2 YFSETQ. CDR3 size: 12 residues. CDR3 nucleotides: TGCACCAGCAGCTCGGGGAACACTGAAGCTTTCTTT. Translating it yields CTSSSGNTEAFF.

This clonotype was counted a few times. The gene calls are TRBV12-3 or TRBV12-4 and TRBJ2-1; possibly TRBD2 for D (6 bases). This CDR3 spans 15 amino acids. V shed 7 bases and J shed 5 bases, with 18 bases lying between them. The chain's CDR3 is CASIKPPGLDNEQFF. CDR3 nucleotides: TGTGCCAGCATCAAACCCCCGGGACTGGACAATGAGCAGTTCTTC.

The rearrangement uses TRBV5-1 and TRBJ2-1; no reliable D call. Germline V lookup: CDR1 SGHRS, CDR2 YFSETQ. The germline V and J ends were trimmed by 0 bases and 8 bases, with 3 bases remaining between them. The CDR3 is 11 amino acids. As DNA, the CDR3 is TGCGCCAGCAGCTTGGAGCATGAGCAGTTCTTC. Its translation is CASSLEHEQFF.